This T cell receptor beta chain emerged from a study of CD8 T cell repertoires and HIV-1 epitope variants. The study's findings and limits: Only beta chains were identified, marking proliferation to antigen, not function.

A note on this clone: Its antigen is unidentified.

CDR1 is LNHDA, CDR2 SQIVND, per germline (reference sequence). Trimming removed 11 bases from V and 4 bases from J, with 17 bases in between. The CDR3 sequence is 13 residues long. Using immunoSEQ multiplex PCR, the repertoire was profiled, and TCRdb retains in-frame clones only, with some absent. Among more than 5,000 clones listed, more than 50% were seen once. The chain couples TRBV19 to TRBJ1-1; D call uncertain. The sample consisted of cultured CD8+ T cells derived from PBMCs. This TCR came from a male donor with HIV. The chain's CDR3 is CASARGPGTEAFF. The CDR3 coding sequence is TGTGCCTCCGCCCGGGGTCCAGGCACTGAAGCTTTCTTT.